Presented here are 20 T cell receptor beta chains from one specimen sequenced in a study of T cell repertoires in cytomegalovirus infection. From the reads, TCRdb called clonotypes with MiXCR, one entry per CDR3 protein. The data contain about 770,000 distinct CDR3 sequences, 25% to 30% of them seen just once; the ten biggest clones take up around 13%. These receptors' targets are unknown. The source material was cultured CD8+ T cells from PBMCs, sampled from culture after CMV antigen stimulation. The receptors stem from a human donor in good health (CMV status not recorded). Some clones in this sample may be carry-over from other donors' samples.

With respect to this clonotype: A much bigger clone sits one base away, suggesting this may be a read error. The CDR3 sequence: CASSLGPPGGTEACF. In DNA, the CDR3 is TGTGCCAGCAGCTTAGGTCCACCGGGGGGCACTGAAGCTTGCTTT. The chain recombines TRBV7-6 with TRBJ1-1; TRBD1 is a possible D gene (6 bases). Germline CDR1 and CDR2: SGHVS and FNYEAQ. The CDR3 has 15 residues.

The chain couples TRBV7-6 to TRBJ1-1; D remains ambiguous. Germline V gene data show CDR1 as SGHVS and CDR2 as FNYEAQ. Trimming stripped 4 bases from V and 5 bases from J, with 17 bases between. CDR3 size: 15 residues. The CDR3 DNA follows: TGTGCCAGCAGCTCCCGGGGAGGGAGGATTACTGAAGCTTTCTTT. Encoded protein: CASSSRGGRITEAFF.

V usage is TRBV7-9 and J usage is TRBJ1-6; a possible D gene is TRBD1 (6 bases). Deletions cut 9 bases from V and 7 bases from J, with 19 bases between. Germline V lookup: CDR1 SEHNR, CDR2 FQNEAQ (reference sequence). This CDR3 is built from 15 residues. The CDR3 protein is CARGGGRVDNSPLHF. DNA for the CDR3: TGTGCCAGAGGGGGGGGGAGAGTGGACAATTCACCCCTCCACTTT.

This clonotype came up a few times. The chain recombines TRBV7-6 with TRBJ1-1, with 7 bases fitting TRBD1. CDR3 size: 15 residues. From germline, CDR1 is SGHVS and CDR2 FNYEAQ. V lost 4 bases and J lost 0; bases outside the gene matches: 5. The CDR3: CASSSIQGLNTEAFF. The CDR3 bases are TGTGCCAGCAGCTCTATACAGGGGCTGAACACTGAAGCTTTCTTT.

V usage is TRBV7-9 and J usage is TRBJ2-5; no clear D gene. V shed 5 bases and J shed 9 bases, with 16 bases lying between them. Germline assignment: CDR1 SEHNR and CDR2 FQNEAQ (reference sequence). This CDR3 spans 13 amino acids. In DNA, the CDR3 is TGTGCCAGCAGCCCCTGGCTCCTGCCGGCCCAGTACTTC. This codes for CASSPWLLPAQYF.

This chain connects TRBV28 to TRBJ2-4, with D perhaps being TRBD1 or TRBD2 (5 bases each). V was pared by 8 bases and J by 9 bases, with 11 bases between. This CDR3 is 11 amino acids long. Germline V gene lookup returns CDR1 MDHEN and CDR2 SYDVKM. In DNA, the CDR3 is TGTGCCAGCGGGGGATATGGCATTCAGTACTTC. Translated: CASGGYGIQYF.

V usage is TRBV4-1 and J usage is TRBJ1-5; D gene ambiguous. Trimming shortened V by 1 base and J by 3 bases, and 10 bases separated the two germline ends. Looked up from germline, CDR1 is MGHRA and CDR2 is YSYEKL. CDR3 size: 15 residues. The CDR3 coding sequence is TGCGCCAGCAGCCAAGCTGAATTTTCCAATCAGCCCCAGCATTTT. Translation: CASSQAEFSNQPQHF.

J is TRBJ1-2 and V is TRBV7-9, with D unresolved. V lost 1 base to trimming and J lost 6 bases, with 9 bases between them. Germline lookup yields CDR1 SEHNR and CDR2 FQNEAQ (reference sequence). The CDR3 runs 13 residues. In DNA, the CDR3 is TGTGCCAGCAGCTTAGAGGCCGGGGATGGCTACACCTTC. Protein product: CASSLEAGDGYTF.

The DNA of the CDR3 is TGTGCCAGCAGTTTGGGGTTTGGACAAGAGACCCAGTACTTC. Its protein is CASSLGFGQETQYF. V gene TRBV27 combines with J gene TRBJ2-5; unclear D gene. V was trimmed by 3 bases and J by 2 bases, leaving 10 bases between them. CDR3 length equals 14 residues. Per germline, CDR1 MNHEY and CDR2 SMNVEV (reference sequence).

V and J are TRBV29-1 and TRBJ1-2, with 9 nucleotides matching TRBD1. This CDR3 contains 13 residues. With V trimmed by 7 bases and J by 8 bases, 11 bases remained unmatched. CDR1 SQVTM and CDR2 ANQGSEA come from the germline V gene. The CDR3 region is CSAHTGGPGGYTF. DNA for the CDR3: TGCAGCGCACACACAGGGGGCCCGGGGGGCTACACCTTC.

V gene TRBV4-3 combines with J gene TRBJ1-1; possible D gene TRBD1, 5 bases. The length of the CDR3 is 13 residues. Per germline, CDR1 LGHNA and CDR2 YSLEER. V lost 3 bases and J 10 bases, leaving 15 bases between the germline ends. CDR3: CASSQGVLGVAFF. CDR3 bases: TGCGCCAGCAGCCAGGGGGTTCTTGGTGTAGCTTTCTTT.

The chain carries TRBV6-1 and TRBJ1-5; tentatively, D is TRBD1 (5 bases). V lost 2 bases, J lost 1 base, and 9 bases lay in between. The CDR3 has 15 residues. CDR1 and CDR2 (germline): MNHNS, SASEGT. The CDR3 nucleotides are TGTGCCAGCAGTGAATGGTGGGACAGCAATCAGCCCCAGCATTTT. It codes for CASSEWWDSNQPQHF.

The J gene is TRBJ1-5, the V gene TRBV3-1; D perhaps matches TRBD1 (6 bases). CDR1 is LGHDT and CDR2 is YNNKEL in the germline V gene (reference sequence). Trimming cost V 0 bases and J 3 bases, with 12 bases left between them. This CDR3 is 16 amino acids long. The CDR3 loop is CASSQDLQGDNQPQHF. The CDR3 DNA sequence: TGTGCCAGCAGCCAAGATCTACAGGGAGACAATCAGCCCCAGCATTTT.

The table lists this clonotype with a few counts. This chain connects TRBV11-2 to TRBJ2-1; D unresolved. Germline CDR1 is SGHAT and CDR2 is FQNNGV. Between the trimmed V and J ends, which lost 6 bases and 0 bases, there was a span of 12 bases. The CDR3 covers 15 residues. CDR3 region: CASRFQWSSYNEQFF. CDR3 sequence (DNA): TGTGCCAGCAGGTTCCAGTGGAGCTCCTACAATGAGCAGTTCTTC. The whole variable domain, remainder taken from reference TRBV11-2 and TRBJ2-1, is EAGVAQSPRYKIIEKRQSVAFWCNPISGHATLYWYQQILGQGPKLLIQFQNNGVVDDSQLPKDRFSAERLKGVDSTLKIQPAKLEDSAVYLCASRFQWSSYNEQFFGPGTRLTVL.

The sample holds a few counts of this clonotype. The chain couples TRBV7-6 to TRBJ2-2, with a weak D call TRBD1 (5 bases). The CDR3 spans 14 residues. V was pared by 5 bases and J by 6 bases, with 13 bases between. The germline V gene has CDR1 SGHVS and CDR2 FNYEAQ. The CDR3 DNA sequence: TGTGCCAGCAGCCCCTTCCTAGGGGCCGGGGAGCTGTTTTTT. This translates into CASSPFLGAGELFF. Full variable domain (rest looked up from reference TRBV7-6 and TRBJ2-2): GAGVSQSPRYKVTKRGQDVALRCDPISGHVSLYWYRQALGQGPEFLTYFNYEAQQDKSGLPNDRFSAERPEGSISTLTIQRTEQRDSAMYRCASSPFLGAGELFFGEGSRLTVL.

The CDR3 here is CASGDRDSGANVLTF. For the CDR3, the DNA is TGTGCCAGCGGGGACAGGGACTCTGGGGCCAACGTCCTGACTTTC. The chain carries TRBV7-8 and TRBJ2-6; 9 bases line up with TRBD1. Trimming took 8 bases from V and 0 from J; bases not matched to a gene: 2. CDR3 length: 15 residues. Germline values: CDR1 SGHVS, CDR2 FQNEAQ.

This clonotype was seen ten or more times. The V and J genes are TRBV7-2 and TRBJ2-1, with 8 bases that match TRBD2. Germline V CDR1 and CDR2: SGHTA, FQGNSA. The length of the CDR3 is 17 residues. Trimming took 1 base from V and 5 from J; bases not matched to a gene: 10. CDR3 residues: CASSLGGGAGVHNEQFF. DNA for the CDR3: TGTGCCAGCAGCTTAGGGGGGGGAGCGGGGGTACACAATGAGCAGTTCTTC.

J is TRBJ2-1 and V is TRBV19, with a weak D call TRBD1 (5 bases). V was pared by 6 bases and J by 6 bases, with 18 bases between. There are 15 residues in the CDR3. Per germline, CDR1 LNHDA and CDR2 SQIVND (reference sequence). CDR3 sequence: CASRPVSAGRNEQFF. CDR3 nucleotides: TGTGCCAGTAGGCCAGTCTCCGCAGGGCGCAATGAGCAGTTCTTC.

This chain links TRBV6-2 or TRBV6-3 with TRBJ1-1; the match to TRBD1 covers 11 bases. This CDR3 comprises 17 residues. V shed 7 bases, J shed 1 base, and the junction held 11 bases outside the gene matches. Per the germline V gene, CDR1 is MNHEY and CDR2 is SVGEGT. The CDR3 sequence: CASTLHGQGAANTEAFF. Written as DNA, the CDR3 is TGTGCCAGCACTTTACACGGACAGGGGGCCGCGAACACTGAAGCTTTCTTT.

This clonotype was picked up one time. The CDR3 protein is CSARDVTGYGNEQFF. The CDR3 DNA sequence: TGCAGTGCTAGAGATGTGACAGGGTATGGCAATGAGCAGTTCTTC. The J gene is TRBJ2-1, the V gene TRBV20-1; 7 bases agree with TRBD1. This CDR3 comprises 15 residues. Trimming at V came to 0 bases and at J to 6 bases, leaving 8 bases not matched to a gene. The germline CDR1 and CDR2 sequences are DFQATT and SNEGSKA (reference sequence).